A selection of T cell receptor beta chains follows, all from one sample in a study of cytomegalovirus exposure and HLA in healthy donors. Measured with immunoSEQ multiplex PCR; TCRdb has only the in-frame clones, and not every one. The profile shows roughly 120,000 clones, 75% to 85% of them singletons. Sequencing used PBMCs. Every receptor here comes from a man aged 25 to 40 in good health and CMV-seropositive. The CDR3 runs from the conserved cysteine through the conserved F or W. A D gene is named only where the DNA matches it firmly. Clone size is not always given. Where it is, it says once, few, many or a class for expanded clones.

j_gene,abundance,d_gene,v_gene,CDR3nt,CDR3aa
TRBJ2-3,once,TRBD2,TRBV4-1,TGCGCCAGCAGCCAAGCTTTAGCGGGGGGGCCGACAGATACGCAGTATTTT,CASSQALAGGPTDTQYF
TRBJ1-6,.,TRBD1,TRBV9,TGTGCCAGCAGCCCGTCCCTGAGCCCATATCGAAGACAGGGCCCAGATTCACCCCTCCACTTT,CASSPSLSPYRRQGPDSPLHF
TRBJ1-2,.,TRBD1,TRBV7-3,TGTGCCAGCAGTCGGACAGGGCCACCCCAGAGGGATATAGGTGACTATGGCTACACCTTC,CASSRTGPPQRDIGDYGYTF
TRBJ2-7,.,.,TRBV7-9,TGTGCCAGCAGCTTGGGGACAAACGAGCAGTACTTC,CASSLGTNEQYF
TRBJ2-2,.,.,TRBV6-4,TGTGCCAGCAGTGACCCCATGAGGGGGACCGGGGAGCTGTTTTTT,CASSDPMRGTGELFF
TRBJ1-6,.,.,TRBV4-1,TGCGCCAGCAGCCAAGACGAACAGATAAATTCACCCCTCCACTTT,CASSQDEQINSPLHF
TRBJ2-7,once,TRBD2,TRBV6-5,TGTGCCAGCAGCCACCAGACTAGCGGTGAATACGAGCAGTACTTC,CASSHQTSGEYEQYF
TRBJ1-2,.,.,TRBV5-1,TGCGCCAGCAGCTTGGGCAGGGACTATGGCTACACCTTC,CASSLGRDYGYTF
TRBJ2-7,.,TRBD2,TRBV19,TGTGCCAGTAGTACCGAGCGGGAGGGCGAGCAGTACTTC,CASSTEREGEQYF
TRBJ2-7,.,TRBD1,TRBV5-1,TGCGCCAGCAGCTATACCGGGACAGGGGGCCTCGAGCAGTACTTC,CASSYTGTGGLEQYF
TRBJ1-5,few,.,TRBV27,TGTGCCAGCAGCCCCCTAGGGCGGGGTGGCTATAGCAATCAGCCCCAGCATTTT,CASSPLGRGGYSNQPQHF
TRBJ1-1,.,.,TRBV4-3,TGCGCCAGCAGCCTAGGCCGGGTCGGCGGAACTGAAGCTTTCTTT,CASSLGRVGGTEAFF
TRBJ2-5,.,.,TRBV2,TGTGCCAGCAGTGGTCTAGCGCCAGAGACCCAGTACTTC,CASSGLAPETQYF
TRBJ2-1,.,TRBD2,TRBV6-5,TGTGCCAGCAGCTATCTAGCGGGAGATGGAAATGAGCAGTTCTTC,CASSYLAGDGNEQFF
TRBJ1-5,few,.,TRBV7-2,TGTGCCAGCAGCTTAGTGGGGGGGATGAGTAGCAATCAGCCCCAGCATTTT,CASSLVGGMSSNQPQHF
TRBJ2-7,.,TRBD2,TRBV6-5,TGTGCCAGCAGTTACTCAGGACTAGCGGGGTACGAGCAGTACTTC,CASSYSGLAGYEQYF
TRBJ2-1,.,.,TRBV11-2,TGTGCCAGCAGCGTCCCAGGGGAGCAGTTCTTC,CASSVPGEQFF
TRBJ2-7,.,.,TRBV10-2,TGCGCCAGCGGGTGGGCACCCTACGAGCAGTACTTC,CASGWAPYEQYF
TRBJ2-3,.,.,TRBV5-1,TGCGCCAGCAGCTTGGTTCAGGGCACAGATACGCAGTATTTT,CASSLVQGTDTQYF
TRBJ1-2,.,.,TRBV19,TGTGCCAGTAGTATAGCGCGGCAAGCTGGCTACACCTTC,CASSIARQAGYTF
TRBJ2-5,.,TRBD2,TRBV10-3,TGTGCCATCAGTGAGTCCGGGACTAGCAGGGAGACCCAGTACTTC,CAISESGTSRETQYF
TRBJ2-7,.,.,TRBV5-1,TGCGCCAGCAGCTTTCGTATGTCCTACGGGCAGTACTTC,CASSFRMSYGQYF
TRBJ1-2,.,TRBD1,TRBV4-2,TGTGCCAGCGGGGAGGACAGGGTTATTGGGGGCTACACCTTC,CASGEDRVIGGYTF
TRBJ1-1,.,.,TRBV7-9,TGTTCCAGCAGCCCGCGGGGGGGAGGCGGGAGCACTGAAGCTTTCTTT,CSSSPRGGGGSTEAFF
TRBJ2-2,.,TRBD1,TRBV7-2,TGTGCCAGCAGCTTCTACAGGGGTGATGGGAACACCGGGGAGCTGTTTTTT,CASSFYRGDGNTGELFF
TRBJ1-2,.,.,TRBV6-6,TGTGCCAGCAGAGGGACCCTAACAGGGTCCGGCTACACCTTC,CASRGTLTGSGYTF
TRBJ2-1,.,TRBD2,TRBV19,TGTGCCAGTAGTAAATGGACTAGCGGGAGTAGAAATGAGCAGTTCTTC,CASSKWTSGSRNEQFF
TRBJ2-3,.,.,TRBV7-6,TGTGCCAGCAGCCTCGGTCGCACAGATACGCAGTATTTT,CASSLGRTDTQYF
TRBJ2-7,.,TRBD1,TRBV4-2,TGTGCCAGCAGCCAAGGGACCATAGGGACAGGGAGGGTCGAGCAGTACTTC,CASSQGTIGTGRVEQYF
TRBJ2-7,.,.,TRBV28,TGTGCCAGCAGTTCATGGAGGGCGGGCTCCTACGAGCAGTACTTC,CASSSWRAGSYEQYF
TRBJ2-1,once,.,TRBV20-1,TGCAGTGCTAGAGCTAATGAGCAGTTCTTC,CSARANEQFF
TRBJ2-6,.,TRBD2,TRBV7-3,TGTGCCAGCAGCAATATCCCCGGGACTAGACTAGCCAACGGCCTGACTTTC,CASSNIPGTRLANGLTF
TRBJ1-1,once,TRBD1,TRBV5-4,TGTGCCAGCAGCCTAGGGGGCTTGAACACTGAAGCTTTCTTT,CASSLGGLNTEAFF
TRBJ1-5,.,.,TRBV27,TGTGCCAGCAGTCCCCGGGAAGCGAGCAATCAGCCCCAGCATTTT,CASSPREASNQPQHF
TRBJ2-3,.,.,TRBV13,TGTGCCAGCAGCTTAATGGGGGGGGGCCTCGGGGATACGCAGTATTTT,CASSLMGGGLGDTQYF
TRBJ2-2,.,TRBD2,TRBV9,TGTGCCAGCAGCGTACGGGGGGATTCCGGGGAGCTGTTTTTT,CASSVRGDSGELFF
TRBJ2-7,.,TRBD1,TRBV5-1,TGCGCCAGCAGCCGAACAGGGGGCCCCACCCACGAGCAGTACTTC,CASSRTGGPTHEQYF
TRBJ1-2,.,TRBD1,TRBV7-9,TGTGCCAGCAGCTATGGTCACCAGGGGGGACATGGCTACACCTTC,CASSYGHQGGHGYTF
TRBJ2-7,.,TRBD2,TRBV4-2,TGTGCCAGCAGCCACAAGGGACTAGCGGCCTACGAGCAGTACTTC,CASSHKGLAAYEQYF
TRBJ2-3,.,TRBD1,TRBV9,TGTGCCAGCAGCGGCTACAGGGGGATAAGTACCACAGGCACAGATACGCAGTATTTT,CASSGYRGISTTGTDTQYF
TRBJ2-5,.,TRBD2,TRBV15,TGTGCCACCAGCATTGGACTAGCGGCTCCTCAAGAGACCCAGTACTTC,CATSIGLAAPQETQYF
TRBJ2-1,.,TRBD2,TRBV7-9,TGTGCCAGCAGCGGACTAGCGGGAGGGAGTCGCAATGAGCAGTTCTTC,CASSGLAGGSRNEQFF
TRBJ2-2,.,.,TRBV6-5,TGTGCCAGCACTAAGGTCGCGGCCGGGGAGCTGTTTTTT,CASTKVAAGELFF
TRBJ2-3,few,.,TRBV4-2,TGTGCCAGCAGCCAAGAACGAGGGGGGGCCCCAGATACGCAGTATTTT,CASSQERGGAPDTQYF
TRBJ1-2,.,.,TRBV6-5,TGTGCCAGCAGTTCCCTTCCGGGGGACTATGGCTACACCTTC,CASSSLPGDYGYTF
TRBJ2-1,few,TRBD1,TRBV9,TGTGCCAGCAGCCTAGTGATGACGACAGGGGGCGGCTCCTACAATGAGCAGTTCTTC,CASSLVMTTGGGSYNEQFF
TRBJ2-3,.,TRBD2,TRBV27,TGTGCCAGTGGGGCTAGCGGCGCCACAGATACGCAGTATTTT,CASGASGATDTQYF
TRBJ2-1,.,.,TRBV18,TGTGCCAGCTCACCAAATTTACAGTACAATGAGCAGTTCTTC,CASSPNLQYNEQFF
TRBJ1-5,.,.,TRBV27,TGTGCCAGCAGCCCTTATCAGGGGATTCAGTATCAGCCCCAGCATTTT,CASSPYQGIQYQPQHF
TRBJ2-3,.,.,TRBV21-1,TGTGCCAGCAGCAAAGATCCACTGGGAGAATCCACAGATACGCAGTATTTT,CASSKDPLGESTDTQYF
TRBJ1-5,.,TRBD1,TRBV19,TGTGCCAGTAGCAAGTGGACAGGGGATCAGCCCCAGCATTTT,CASSKWTGDQPQHF
TRBJ2-5,.,.,TRBV5-1,TGCGCCAGCAGCTGGGTCGTGGCAGGGGATTTCGGGGAGACCCAGTACTTC,CASSWVVAGDFGETQYF
TRBJ2-4,.,.,TRBV6-6,TGTGCCAGCAAGAAAAACAGTCAGTACTTC,CASKKNSQYF
TRBJ2-7,.,TRBD1,TRBV7-2,TGTGCCAGCAGCCCCAGGACAGGTACCTACGAGCAGTACTTC,CASSPRTGTYEQYF
TRBJ2-7,.,TRBD1,TRBV27,TGTGCCAGCGGGCCAGGGGGCCCCCTCTACGAGCAGTACTTC,CASGPGGPLYEQYF
TRBJ1-5,.,TRBD1,TRBV19,TGTGCCAGTAGTATAGATAGGACAGGGCATAATCAGCCCCAGCATTTT,CASSIDRTGHNQPQHF
TRBJ2-1,.,.,TRBV5-1,TGCGCCAGCAGCTTGGCAGTTAATGAGCAGTTCTTC,CASSLAVNEQFF
TRBJ1-5,.,.,TRBV2,TGTGCCAGCAGGGTGGACAGCCGCAATCAGCCCCAGCATTTT,CASRVDSRNQPQHF
TRBJ2-1,.,TRBD2,TRBV5-6,TGTGCCAGCAGCTTGGTCGGGGGGCGACTAGCGGGGGGATACAATGAGCAGTTCTTC,CASSLVGGRLAGGYNEQFF